The next 5 T cell receptor beta chains were all read from a single sample in a study of shared clonotypes between healthy human individuals (dated by TCRdb to 2019 to 2021). Libraries came from the immunoSEQ multiplex PCR assay. TCRdb mirrors the immuneACCESS table, restricted to in-frame sequences. Some clones are absent from its copies; in checked studies, under half trace to an unresolved V gene, and the reason for the others is unknown. This sample has 600,000 to 750,000 clones in its table, and about two thirds of those were observed once. The biggest ten clones account for approximately 1.8% of the sample. Sequencing was performed on memory CD4+ T cells sorted from blood. What this sample's cell subset or site label stands for: CD45RA-negative fraction. These receptor sequences come from a woman aged 30 to 39 in good health.

The sample holds one count of this clone. The DNA of the CDR3 is TGTGCCACCTCGCACCAGGATCGGGGTGGCTACACCTTC. Translating gives CATSHQDRGGYTF. J is TRBJ1-2 and V is TRBV15, with no clear D. This CDR3 is 13 amino acids long. Trimming shortened V by 8 bases and J by 7 bases, and 17 bases separated the two germline ends. Per the germline V gene, CDR1 is LNHNV and CDR2 is YYDKDF (reference sequence).

The rearrangement links TRBV4-2 to TRBJ1-3, with TRBD1 as a possible D gene (5 bases). In germline, CDR1 is LGHNA, CDR2 YNFKEQ. Between the trimmed V and J ends, which lost 1 base and 0 bases, there was a span of 10 bases. The CDR3 runs to 16 residues. CDR3 bases: TGTGCCAGCAGCCAAGCTGGGACCTTCTCTGGAAACACCATATATTTT. This encodes CASSQAGTFSGNTIYF.

The chain carries TRBV7-2 and TRBJ2-1, with D maybe TRBD2 (6 bases). Per the germline V gene, CDR1 is SGHTA and CDR2 is FQGNSA. There are 15 residues in the CDR3. Trimming took off 1 base at V and 13 bases at J, with 20 bases between the two ends. The CDR3 region has the DNA TGTGCCAGCAGCTTAGTCATTAATAGCGGCGACCCCCAGTTCTTC. It codes for CASSLVINSGDPQFF.

This chain uses TRBV28 with TRBJ1-2; the D gene is possibly TRBD1 (5 bases). There are 12 residues in the CDR3. Germline-derived CDR1 and CDR2 are MDHEN and SYDVKM. Trimming took off 6 bases at V and 3 bases at J, with 8 bases between the two ends. In DNA form, the CDR3 reads TGTGCCAGCAGGACAGAGCACTATGGCTACACCTTC. Translating gives CASRTEHYGYTF.

This clone was seen only once. At one of its ends the junction is not consistent with the germline gene, which may arise from a read error. The chain employs TRBV30 and TRBJ1-1; TRBD1 is a possible D gene (5 bases). The CDR3 consists of 12 residues. Germline CDR1 GTSNPN, CDR2 SVGIG (reference sequence). CDR3 bases: TGTGCCTGGAGTGTACCGGACACTAAAGCTTTCTTT. As protein: CAWSVPDTKAFF. Supplemented by reference TRBV30 and TRBJ1-1, the full variable domain reads SQTIHQWPATLVQPVGSPLSLECTVEGTSNPNLYWYRQAAGRGLQLLFYSVGIGQISSEVPQNLSASRPQDRQFILSSKKLLLSDSGFYLCAWSVPDTKAFFGQGTRLTVV.